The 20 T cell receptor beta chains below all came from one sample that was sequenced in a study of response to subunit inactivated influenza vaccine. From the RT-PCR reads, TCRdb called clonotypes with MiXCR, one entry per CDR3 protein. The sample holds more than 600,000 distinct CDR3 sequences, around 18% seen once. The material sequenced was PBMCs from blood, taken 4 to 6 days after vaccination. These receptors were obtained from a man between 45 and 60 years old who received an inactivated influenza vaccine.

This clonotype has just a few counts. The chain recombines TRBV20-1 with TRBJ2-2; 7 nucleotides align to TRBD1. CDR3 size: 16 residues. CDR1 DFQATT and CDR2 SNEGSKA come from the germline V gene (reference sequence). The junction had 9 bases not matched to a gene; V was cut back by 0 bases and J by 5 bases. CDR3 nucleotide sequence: TGCAGTGCTAGAGATTGGCGACAGGGTCCTACCGGGGAGCTGTTTTTT. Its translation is CSARDWRQGPTGELFF.

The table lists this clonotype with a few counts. For the CDR3, the DNA is TGCAGTGCTCGTCACTTGGGACAGAGCTCCTACGAGCAGTACTTC. This codes for CSARHLGQSSYEQYF. The genes are TRBV20-1 and TRBJ2-7; 7 nucleotides agree with TRBD1. Germline lookup yields CDR1 DFQATT and CDR2 SNEGSKA (reference sequence). This CDR3 region has 15 residues. V lost 5 bases, J lost 0 bases, and 10 bases stayed unmatched.

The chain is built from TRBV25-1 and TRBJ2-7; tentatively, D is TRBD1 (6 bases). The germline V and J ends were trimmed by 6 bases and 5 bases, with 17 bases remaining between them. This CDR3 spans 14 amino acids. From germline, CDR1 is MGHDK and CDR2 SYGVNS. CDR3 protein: CASSSQTGTDEQYF. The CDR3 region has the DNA TGTGCCAGCAGCTCACAGACAGGTACCGACGAGCAGTACTTC.

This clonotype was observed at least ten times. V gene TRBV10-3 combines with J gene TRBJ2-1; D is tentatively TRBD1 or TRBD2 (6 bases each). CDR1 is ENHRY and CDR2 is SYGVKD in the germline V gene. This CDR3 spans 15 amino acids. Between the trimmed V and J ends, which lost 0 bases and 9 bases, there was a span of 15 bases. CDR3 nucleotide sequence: TGTGCCATCAGTGAGTCTTTGTACGGGGGCTCTGAGCAGTTCTTC. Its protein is CAISESLYGGSEQFF.

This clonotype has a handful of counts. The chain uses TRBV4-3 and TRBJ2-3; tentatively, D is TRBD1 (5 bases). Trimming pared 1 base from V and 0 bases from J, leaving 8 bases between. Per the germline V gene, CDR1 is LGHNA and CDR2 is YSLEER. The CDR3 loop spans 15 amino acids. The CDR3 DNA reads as TGCGCCAGCAGCCAAGTTAAGGGGAGCACAGATACGCAGTATTTT. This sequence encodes CASSQVKGSTDTQYF.

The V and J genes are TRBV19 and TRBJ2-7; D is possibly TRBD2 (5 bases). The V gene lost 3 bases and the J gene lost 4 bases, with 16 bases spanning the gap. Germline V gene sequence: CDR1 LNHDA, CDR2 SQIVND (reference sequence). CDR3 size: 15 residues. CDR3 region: CASSIRPGEGYEQYF. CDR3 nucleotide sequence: TGTGCCAGTAGTATCCGCCCCGGGGAAGGGTACGAGCAGTACTTC.

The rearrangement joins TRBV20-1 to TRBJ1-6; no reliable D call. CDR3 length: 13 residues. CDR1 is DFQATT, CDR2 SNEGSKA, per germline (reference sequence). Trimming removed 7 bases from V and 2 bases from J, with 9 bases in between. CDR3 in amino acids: CSVSGTYNSPLHF. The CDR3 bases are TGCAGTGTTTCCGGGACCTATAATTCACCCCTCCACTTT.

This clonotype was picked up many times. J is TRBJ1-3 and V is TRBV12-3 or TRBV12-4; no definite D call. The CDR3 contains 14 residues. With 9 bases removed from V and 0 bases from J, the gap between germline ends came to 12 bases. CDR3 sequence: CARDQGSSGNTIYF. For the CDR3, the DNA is TGTGCCAGGGACCAAGGGTCCTCTGGAAACACCATATATTTT.

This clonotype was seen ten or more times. The CDR3 coding sequence is TGCGCCAGCAGCTTAGGCAGGGGAAAGACCCAGTACTTC. Its translation is CASSLGRGKTQYF. The chain has TRBV5-1 and TRBJ2-5, with a possible D match to TRBD1 (6 bases). Looked up from germline, CDR1 is SGHRS and CDR2 is YFSETQ. Trimming shortened V by 2 bases and J by 6 bases, and 11 bases separated the two germline ends. The CDR3 runs to 13 residues. The full variable domain, rest sourced from reference TRBV5-1 and TRBJ2-5, is KAGVTQTPRYLIKTRGQQVTLSCSPISGHRSVSWYQQTPGQGLQFLFEYFSETQRNKGNFPGRFSGRQFSNSRSEMNVSTLELGDSALYLCASSLGRGKTQYFGPGTRLLVL.

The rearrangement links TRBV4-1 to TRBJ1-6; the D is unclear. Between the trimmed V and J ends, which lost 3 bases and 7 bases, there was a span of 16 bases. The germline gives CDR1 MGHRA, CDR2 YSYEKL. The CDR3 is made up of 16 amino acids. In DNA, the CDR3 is TGCGCCAGCAGCCATGATCCGGACGGGAGGAATTCACCCCTCCACTTT. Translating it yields CASSHDPDGRNSPLHF.

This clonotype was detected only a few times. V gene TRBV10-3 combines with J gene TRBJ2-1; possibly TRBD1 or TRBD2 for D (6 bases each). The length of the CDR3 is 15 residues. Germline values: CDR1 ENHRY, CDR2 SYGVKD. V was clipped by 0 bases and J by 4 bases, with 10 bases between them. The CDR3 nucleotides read TGTGCCATCAGTGAGTCGAGGGGGGTTTACAATGAGCAGTTCTTC. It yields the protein CAISESRGVYNEQFF.

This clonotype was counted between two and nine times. The chain's CDR3 is CSARNSASGRGDTQYF. DNA for the CDR3: TGCAGTGCTAGAAACTCCGCTAGCGGGAGGGGTGATACGCAGTATTTT. The genes are TRBV20-1 and TRBJ2-3; 12 nucleotides line up with TRBD2. Looked up from germline, CDR1 is DFQATT and CDR2 is SNEGSKA (reference sequence). With 2 bases clipped from V and 6 bases from J, the junction kept 9 bases outside the gene matches. This CDR3 is built from 16 residues.

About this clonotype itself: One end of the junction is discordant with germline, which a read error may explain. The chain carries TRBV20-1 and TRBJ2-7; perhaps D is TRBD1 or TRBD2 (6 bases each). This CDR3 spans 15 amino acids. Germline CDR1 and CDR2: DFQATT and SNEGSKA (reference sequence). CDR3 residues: CSARLGGSVGYEQDF. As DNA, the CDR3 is TGCAGTGCTAGGTTGGGGGGCAGTGTGGGCTACGAGCAGGACTTC.

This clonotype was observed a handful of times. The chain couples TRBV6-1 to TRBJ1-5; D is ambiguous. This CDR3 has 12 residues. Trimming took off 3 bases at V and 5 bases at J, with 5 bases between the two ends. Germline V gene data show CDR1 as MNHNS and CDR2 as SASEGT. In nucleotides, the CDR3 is TGTGCCAGCAGTGACTCACATCAGCCCCAGCATTTT. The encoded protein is CASSDSHQPQHF.

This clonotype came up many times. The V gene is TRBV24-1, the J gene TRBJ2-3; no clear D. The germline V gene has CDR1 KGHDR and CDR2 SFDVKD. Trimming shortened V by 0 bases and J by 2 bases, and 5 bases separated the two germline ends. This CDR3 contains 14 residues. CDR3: CATSDLGDTDTQYF. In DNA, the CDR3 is TGTGCCACCAGTGATTTGGGGGACACAGATACGCAGTATTTT.

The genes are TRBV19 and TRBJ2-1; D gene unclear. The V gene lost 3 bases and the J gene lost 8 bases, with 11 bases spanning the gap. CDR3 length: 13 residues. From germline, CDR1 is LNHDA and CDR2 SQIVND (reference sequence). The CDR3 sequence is CASSMARWDEQFF. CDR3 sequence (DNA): TGTGCCAGTAGTATGGCGCGTTGGGATGAGCAGTTCTTC.

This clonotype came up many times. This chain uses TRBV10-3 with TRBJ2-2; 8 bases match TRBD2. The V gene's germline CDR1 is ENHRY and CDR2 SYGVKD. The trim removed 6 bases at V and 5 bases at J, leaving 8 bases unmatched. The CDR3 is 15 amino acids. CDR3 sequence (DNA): TGTGCCATCAGCGGTACTAGCGGAGAGACCGGGGAGCTGTTTTTT. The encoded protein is CAISGTSGETGELFF.

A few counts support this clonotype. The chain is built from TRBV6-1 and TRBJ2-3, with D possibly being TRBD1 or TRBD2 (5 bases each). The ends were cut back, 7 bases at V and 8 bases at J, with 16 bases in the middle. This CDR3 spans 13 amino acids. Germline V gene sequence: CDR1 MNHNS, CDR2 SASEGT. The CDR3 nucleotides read TGTGCCAGCAAGGGACCGGGCCAGGGTACGCAGTATTTT. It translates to CASKGPGQGTQYF.

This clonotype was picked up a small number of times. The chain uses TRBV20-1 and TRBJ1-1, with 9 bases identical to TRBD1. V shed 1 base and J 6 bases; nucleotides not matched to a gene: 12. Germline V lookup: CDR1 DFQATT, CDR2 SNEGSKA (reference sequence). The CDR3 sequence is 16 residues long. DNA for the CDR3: TGCAGTGCTAGAGCCGCACAGGGGGCGAGTGTCGCTGAAGCTTTCTTT. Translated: CSARAAQGASVAEAFF.

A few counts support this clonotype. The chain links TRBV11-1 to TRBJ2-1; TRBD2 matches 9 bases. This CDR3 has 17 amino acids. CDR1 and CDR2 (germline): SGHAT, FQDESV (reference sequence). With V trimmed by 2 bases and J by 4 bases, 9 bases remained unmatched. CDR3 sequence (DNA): TGTGCCAGCAGCTTACTTAGCGGGAGATTGGGATACAATGAGCAGTTCTTC. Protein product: CASSLLSGRLGYNEQFF.